Shown below are 28 T cell receptor beta chains from a single sample sequenced in a study of cytomegalovirus exposure and HLA in healthy donors (dated by TCRdb to about 2017). Receptor amplification or capture employed the immunoSEQ multiplex PCR assay. For the multiplex PCR, a mixture combining 60 forward primers for TCR Vbeta segments and 13 reverse primers for TCR Jbeta segments was used. Imported from immuneACCESS, the table was reduced by TCRdb to in-frame sequences with V and J called. These copies leave out some clones; in studies compared against another copy, an unresolved V gene accounts for under half, and the cause of the remainder is not known. This sample comprises about 69,000 clones, about 70% of them detected only once. Jointly, the top ten make up 9.5% to 12% of the sample. Sequenced: PBMCs. These receptors were obtained from a woman aged 25 to 45 in good health and CMV-seronegative.

In its sample, this clone was seen a few times. The gene calls are TRBV6-5 and TRBJ2-3; D is unresolved. V shed 0 bases and J shed 0 bases, with 10 bases lying between them. In germline, CDR1 is MNHEY, CDR2 SVGAGI. The CDR3 runs to 16 residues. CDR3 sequence: CASSYSWQSSTDTQYF. CDR3 sequence (DNA): TGTGCCAGCAGTTACTCTTGGCAGTCTAGCACAGATACGCAGTATTTT.

The rearrangement links TRBV7-6 to TRBJ1-5, with unresolved D. This CDR3 region has 11 residues. Between the trimmed V and J ends, which lost 5 bases and 7 bases, there was a span of 6 bases. Germline lookup yields CDR1 SGHVS and CDR2 FNYEAQ. This chain's CDR3 is CASSGEQPQHF. In DNA form, the CDR3 reads TGTGCCAGCAGCGGAGAGCAGCCCCAGCATTTT.

V usage is TRBV11-3 and J usage is TRBJ2-2, with TRBD1 as a possible D gene (5 bases). From germline, CDR1 is SGHNT and CDR2 YENEEA. The CDR3 has 16 amino acids. V dropped 5 bases and J dropped 4 bases, with 17 bases sitting between them. This chain's CDR3 is CASSPGQGMSTGELFF. The CDR3, as DNA: TGTGCCAGCAGCCCAGGTCAGGGCATGAGCACCGGGGAGCTGTTTTTT.

This chain connects TRBV7-6 to TRBJ2-3; the D gene is possibly TRBD1 (6 bases). V lost 5 bases and J 2 bases, leaving 11 bases between the germline ends. The CDR3 is 14 residues long. Germline V lookup: CDR1 SGHVS, CDR2 FNYEAQ. CDR3 coding DNA: TGTGCCAGCAGCCTGGGACAACTCACAGATACGCAGTATTTT. Its translation: CASSLGQLTDTQYF.

V gene TRBV28 combines with J gene TRBJ1-2; no clear D gene. Per the germline V gene, CDR1 is MDHEN and CDR2 is SYDVKM. V lost 6 bases, J lost 8 bases, and 22 bases lay in between. This CDR3 region has 15 residues. The CDR3 loop reads CASRSRQLGRLGYTF. CDR3 nucleotides: TGTGCCAGCAGGTCTCGCCAGCTAGGCCGGCTCGGCTACACCTTC.

The chain links TRBV2 to TRBJ2-3; D is possibly TRBD2 (6 bases). Germline-derived CDR1 and CDR2 are SNHLY and FYNNEI. The CDR3 is 14 amino acids. Trimming cost V 6 bases and J 6 bases, with 16 bases left between them. The CDR3 DNA is TGTGCCAGCAGGACTAGGCGGTCCTGGGATACGCAGTATTTT. It specifies CASRTRRSWDTQYF.

The chain is built from TRBV6-5 and TRBJ1-6; 8 bases line up with TRBD1. The trim removed 6 bases at V and 10 bases at J, leaving 8 bases unmatched. There are 14 residues in the CDR3. Germline CDR1 and CDR2: MNHEY and SVGAGI. CDR3: CASRPTGAESPLHF. CDR3 bases: TGTGCCAGCAGGCCGACAGGGGCGGAATCACCCCTCCACTTT.

The rearrangement joins TRBV7-2 to TRBJ1-5; tentatively, D is TRBD1 (5 bases). The CDR3 contains 15 residues. CDR1 SGHTA and CDR2 FQGNSA come from the germline V gene. The ends were cut back, 5 bases at V and 3 bases at J, with 14 bases in the middle. In DNA, the CDR3 is TGTGCCAGCAGCCTATGGGGGGGTCCCAATCAGCCCCAGCATTTT. Amino acids: CASSLWGGPNQPQHF.

The DNA of the CDR3 is TGTGCCATCAGTGGCGGACAGGACCGCTATGGCTACACCTTC. Protein product: CAISGGQDRYGYTF. This chain uses TRBV10-3 with TRBJ1-2; 7 bases match TRBD1. V shed 4 bases and J 4 bases; nucleotides not matched to a gene: 6. Germline lookup yields CDR1 ENHRY and CDR2 SYGVKD. This CDR3 comprises 14 residues.

This chain connects TRBV18 to TRBJ2-1, with D perhaps TRBD2 (7 bases). V lost 0 bases and J 6 bases, leaving 12 bases between the germline ends. This CDR3 region has 15 residues. Germline loops: CDR1 KGHSH, CDR2 LQKENI. CDR3 sequence reads: CASSPPGGGGNEQFF. The CDR3 DNA sequence: TGTGCCAGCTCACCACCGGGGGGGGGCGGCAATGAGCAGTTCTTC.

The V call is TRBV6-6, the J call TRBJ1-6; D is ambiguous. The germline V gene has CDR1 MNHNY and CDR2 SVGAGI (reference sequence). This CDR3 spans 15 amino acids. The V gene lost 2 bases and the J gene lost 9 bases, with 14 bases spanning the gap. DNA for the CDR3: TGTGCCAGCAGTTACGGAGCCGTCGGTGGTTCACCCCTCCACTTT. Translation: CASSYGAVGGSPLHF.

This clone came up a few times. The V gene is TRBV27, the J gene TRBJ1-5; 11 bases line up with TRBD1. The V gene end was trimmed by 6 bases and the J gene end by 2 bases; junction bases not matched to a gene: 3. The CDR3 runs to 15 residues. The germline gives CDR1 MNHEY, CDR2 SMNVEV (reference sequence). Here the CDR3 reads CASRGQGVGNQPQHF. CDR3 nucleotide sequence: TGTGCCAGCAGGGGACAGGGGGTTGGCAATCAGCCCCAGCATTTT.

The V and J genes are TRBV6-1 and TRBJ2-2; 7 bases align to TRBD1. Germline loops: CDR1 MNHNS, CDR2 SASEGT. V trimming: 2 bases; J trimming: 5 bases; junction bases outside the gene matches: 11. The CDR3 covers 17 residues. This CDR3 is CASSEWLARGNTGELFF. The CDR3 DNA reads TGTGCCAGCAGTGAATGGCTGGCCAGGGGGAATACCGGGGAGCTGTTTTTT.

This chain joins TRBV29-1 and TRBJ1-5; TRBD1 is a possible D gene (5 bases). The CDR3 runs 12 residues. V was shortened by 4 bases and J by 4 bases, with 8 bases between the two germline ends. Germline V gene lookup returns CDR1 SQVTM and CDR2 ANQGSEA. The DNA of the CDR3 is TGCAGCGTTGGTGACAGAAATCAGCCCCAGCATTTT. It codes for CSVGDRNQPQHF. The full variable domain, in which reference TRBV29-1 and TRBJ1-5 provide the parts outside the CDR3, is SAVISQKPSRDICQRGTSLTIQCQVDSQVTMMFWYRQQPGQSLTLIATANQGSEATYESGFVIDKFPISRPNLTFSTLTVSNMSPEDSSIYLCSVGDRNQPQHFGDGTRLSIL.

The chain has TRBV7-2 and TRBJ2-7; a weak D match, TRBD1 (6 bases). Trimming removed 5 bases at V and 3 bases at J, with 11 bases between. Germline V gene data show CDR1 as SGHTA and CDR2 as FQGNSA. The CDR3 loop spans 13 amino acids. The CDR3 loop is CASSTNRDYEQYF. The CDR3 nucleotides are TGTGCCAGCAGCACGAACAGGGACTACGAGCAGTACTTC.

The chain joins TRBV5-8 to TRBJ1-5, with D tentatively TRBD1 (5 bases). This CDR3 has 15 residues. V shed 6 bases and J shed 2 bases, with 15 bases lying between them. From germline, CDR1 is SGHTS and CDR2 YDEGEE. This CDR3 reads CASTSSGGGNQPQHF. The CDR3 DNA is TGTGCCAGCACCTCCTCGGGGGGTGGCAATCAGCCCCAGCATTTT.

In regard to this clone: This CDR3 is also generated by other DNA sequences in the sample. The CDR3 region is CASSLWTEMNTEAFF. In DNA, the CDR3 is TGTGCCAGCAGTTTATGGACTGAGATGAACACTGAAGCTTTCTTT. The rearrangement joins TRBV28 to TRBJ1-1; D is unclear. Germline CDR1 reads MDHEN; CDR2 reads SYDVKM. V gave up 0 bases and J gave up 0 bases, with 8 bases separating them. The CDR3 spans 15 residues.

CDR3 in DNA: TGTGCCAGCAGCTCCGCCCCGACAGGGATGAACACTGAAGCTTTCTTT. It translates to CASSSAPTGMNTEAFF. The gene calls are TRBV5-4 and TRBJ1-1; 7 bases match TRBD1. Germline V gene lookup returns CDR1 SGHNT and CDR2 YYREEE (reference sequence). This CDR3 has 16 residues. J gave up 0 bases and V 3 bases, and 8 bases lay outside the gene matches.

This chain connects TRBV20-1 to TRBJ2-5, with D possibly TRBD2 on 5 matching bases. Germline V gene lookup returns CDR1 DFQATT and CDR2 SNEGSKA (reference sequence). V gave up 8 bases and J gave up 7 bases, with 14 bases separating them. There are 11 residues in the CDR3. The CDR3 sequence: CSHNNEGTQYF. CDR3 sequence (DNA): TGCAGTCATAACAACGAGGGGACCCAGTACTTC.

This clone was picked up a small number of times. V and J are TRBV5-1 and TRBJ2-3, with 7 bases identical to TRBD1. V lost 3 bases, J lost 4 bases, and 8 bases stayed unmatched. Germline V gene lookup returns CDR1 SGHRS and CDR2 YFSETQ. The CDR3 has 15 residues. CDR3 nucleotides: TGCGCCAGCAGCTCTGGACAGGATTGGCCAGATACGCAGTATTTT. Translation gives CASSSGQDWPDTQYF.

Turning to this clone: Different DNA sequences within this sample yield the same CDR3. The V call is TRBV2, the J call TRBJ1-1; a weak D match, TRBD1 (6 bases). V was shortened by 4 bases and J by 1 base, with 10 bases between the two germline ends. Germline V lookup: CDR1 SNHLY, CDR2 FYNNEI. This CDR3 comprises 14 residues. The CDR3 DNA reads TGTGCCAGCAGTGGACGGACAGAGAACACTGAAGCTTTCTTT. Protein product: CASSGRTENTEAFF.

The chain couples TRBV19 to TRBJ1-6, with D hard to call. The V end was cut by 5 bases, the J end by 10 bases, with 12 bases between. The germline CDR1 and CDR2 sequences are LNHDA and SQIVND (reference sequence). This CDR3 comprises 13 residues. DNA of the CDR3: TGTGCCAGTAGTCCCAGGCCCTCCTCACCCCTCCACTTT. This translates into CASSPRPSSPLHF.

This clone was observed a few times. The V call is TRBV6-5, the J call TRBJ2-7; tentative D call: TRBD1 (6 bases). Germline CDR1 and CDR2: MNHEY and SVGAGI. Trimming took off 6 bases at V and 7 bases at J, with 13 bases between the two ends. This CDR3 contains 12 residues. CDR3 DNA sequence: TGTGCCAGCAGACAGGGTTACGGTGAGCAGTACTTC. Protein: CASRQGYGEQYF.

The V gene is TRBV5-4, the J gene TRBJ1-2; D is uncertain. CDR3 length: 12 amino acids. Per the germline V gene, CDR1 is SGHNT and CDR2 is YYREEE (reference sequence). Trimming pared 2 bases from V and 5 bases from J, leaving 7 bases between. This CDR3 is CASSFGVYGYTF. The CDR3 DNA reads TGTGCCAGCAGCTTCGGGGTTTATGGCTACACCTTC.

Here the CDR3 DNA reads TGTGCCAGTACCCCAGGGACAGGACAGACCTACGAGCAGTACTTC. This sequence encodes CASTPGTGQTYEQYF. The genes are TRBV19 and TRBJ2-7, with 8 positions matching TRBD1. Germline V lookup: CDR1 LNHDA, CDR2 SQIVND (reference sequence). The CDR3 covers 15 residues. The V and J ends lost 7 bases and 2 bases, in that order; junction bases with no gene match: 10.

The rearrangement links TRBV5-4 to TRBJ2-7; 7 bases align to TRBD1. This CDR3 region has 14 residues. V shed 1 base, J shed 5 bases, and the junction held 6 bases outside the gene matches. The germline CDR1 and CDR2 sequences are SGHNT and YYREEE (reference sequence). The DNA for the CDR3 is TGTGCCAGCAGCTTGAGGGGGCCGAATGACGAGCAGTACTTC. Residues: CASSLRGPNDEQYF.

This rearrangement joins TRBV2 to TRBJ2-7; D not resolved. With 2 bases removed from V and 1 base from J, the gap between germline ends came to 9 bases. The CDR3 totals 14 residues. The germline CDR1 and CDR2 sequences are SNHLY and FYNNEI. The DNA for the CDR3 is TGTGCCAGCAGTGAACAGGCTGATTCCTACGAGCAGTACTTC. Its translation: CASSEQADSYEQYF.

V and J are TRBV9 and TRBJ2-3; 7 nucleotides align to TRBD2. V lost 0 bases, J lost 4 bases, and 8 bases stayed unmatched. CDR3 length: 16 amino acids. CDR1 and CDR2 from the germline V gene are SGDLS and YYNGEE. CDR3 coding DNA: TGTGCCAGCAGCGTAGTGGCTAGCGGTTCGTCAGATACGCAGTATTTT. Its translation is CASSVVASGSSDTQYF.